This T cell receptor beta chain was obtained from a study of blood T cell repertoires in COVID-19. At the level of the study: From the United States, Italy and Spain came samples of acute and convalescent COVID-19. The cDNA or gDNA used as material had been derived from T cells, B-cell-depleted T cells, or PBMCs.

In the original processing: Amplification with reference gene primers provided the estimates of nucleated cell counts. The data were produced by immunoSEQ multiplex PCR, yet TCRdb's version contains in-frame clones alone and is incomplete. V and J calls and clone size are given by that table; D and trimming were obtained from the DNA. Among roughly 70,000 clones listed, roughly 90% were seen once. V shed 0 bases and J shed 5 bases, with 8 bases lying between them. The CDR3 has 13 residues. The germline V gene encodes CDR1 SGHRS and CDR2 YFSETQ. This clone was seen just once. The origin of this receptor is a human donor in a cohort sampled during active COVID-19. The rearrangement joins TRBV5-1 to TRBJ1-1; D unresolved. The sample was peripheral blood. CDR3 nucleotides: TGCGCCAGCAGCTTGGACGCGCTGACTGAAGCTTTCTTT. Translation: CASSLDALTEAFF.